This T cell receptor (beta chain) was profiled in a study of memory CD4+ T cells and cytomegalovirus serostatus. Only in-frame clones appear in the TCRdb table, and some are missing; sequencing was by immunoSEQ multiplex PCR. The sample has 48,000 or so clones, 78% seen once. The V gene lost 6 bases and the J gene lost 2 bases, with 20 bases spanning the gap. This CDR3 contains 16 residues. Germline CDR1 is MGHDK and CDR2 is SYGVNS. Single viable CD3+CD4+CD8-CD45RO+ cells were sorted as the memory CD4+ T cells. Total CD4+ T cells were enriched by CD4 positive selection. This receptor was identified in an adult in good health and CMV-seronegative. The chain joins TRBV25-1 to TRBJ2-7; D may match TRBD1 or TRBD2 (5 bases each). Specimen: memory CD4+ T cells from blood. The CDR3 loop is CASSDPGPSNTYEQYF. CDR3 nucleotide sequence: TGTGCCAGCAGCGACCCGGGACCTAGTAATACCTACGAGCAGTACTTC.